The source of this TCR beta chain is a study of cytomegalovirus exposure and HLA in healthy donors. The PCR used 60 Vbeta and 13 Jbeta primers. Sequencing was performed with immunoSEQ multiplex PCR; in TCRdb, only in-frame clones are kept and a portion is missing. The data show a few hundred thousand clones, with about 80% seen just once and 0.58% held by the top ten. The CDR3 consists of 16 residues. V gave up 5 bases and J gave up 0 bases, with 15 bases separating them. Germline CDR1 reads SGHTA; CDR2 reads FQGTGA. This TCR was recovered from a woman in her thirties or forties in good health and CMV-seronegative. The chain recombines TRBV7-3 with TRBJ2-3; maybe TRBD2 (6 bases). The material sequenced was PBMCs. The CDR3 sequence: CASSQGGFSSTDTQYF. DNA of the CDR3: TGTGCCAGCAGCCAGGGAGGTTTTTCTAGCACAGATACGCAGTATTTT.